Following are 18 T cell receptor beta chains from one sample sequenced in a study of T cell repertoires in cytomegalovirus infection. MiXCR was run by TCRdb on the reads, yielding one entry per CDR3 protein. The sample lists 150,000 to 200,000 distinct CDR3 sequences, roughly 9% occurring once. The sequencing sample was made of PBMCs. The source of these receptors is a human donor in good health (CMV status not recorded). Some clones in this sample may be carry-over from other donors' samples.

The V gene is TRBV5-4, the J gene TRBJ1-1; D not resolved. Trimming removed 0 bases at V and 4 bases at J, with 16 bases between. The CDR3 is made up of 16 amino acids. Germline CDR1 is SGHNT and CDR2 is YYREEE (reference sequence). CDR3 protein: CASSLGLGRRPTEAFF. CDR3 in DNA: TGTGCCAGCAGCTTGGGGCTCGGACGCAGGCCCACTGAAGCTTTCTTT.

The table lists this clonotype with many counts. In DNA form, the CDR3 reads TGTGCCACCAGTCCGGGAGTACTGAACACCGGGGAGCTGTTTTTT. Translation gives CATSPGVLNTGELFF. The rearrangement links TRBV24-1 to TRBJ2-2; tentatively, D is TRBD2 (6 bases). The CDR3 is 15 residues long. Germline lookup yields CDR1 KGHDR and CDR2 SFDVKD. The V and J ends lost 6 bases and 1 base respectively, with 11 bases between them.

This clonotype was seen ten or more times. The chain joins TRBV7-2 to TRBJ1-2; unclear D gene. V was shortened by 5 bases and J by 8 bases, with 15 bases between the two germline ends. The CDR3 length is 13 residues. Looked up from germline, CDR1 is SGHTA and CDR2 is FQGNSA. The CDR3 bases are TGTGCCAGCAGCGGAGCCCCAGAGATGGGCTACACCTTC. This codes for CASSGAPEMGYTF.

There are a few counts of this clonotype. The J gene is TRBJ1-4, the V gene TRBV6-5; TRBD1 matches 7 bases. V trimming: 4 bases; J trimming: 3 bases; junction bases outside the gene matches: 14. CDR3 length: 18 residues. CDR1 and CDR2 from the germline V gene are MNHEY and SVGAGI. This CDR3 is CASSSVTGRERANEKLFF. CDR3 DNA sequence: TGTGCCAGCAGTTCTGTGACAGGGCGGGAAAGGGCTAATGAAAAACTGTTTTTT.

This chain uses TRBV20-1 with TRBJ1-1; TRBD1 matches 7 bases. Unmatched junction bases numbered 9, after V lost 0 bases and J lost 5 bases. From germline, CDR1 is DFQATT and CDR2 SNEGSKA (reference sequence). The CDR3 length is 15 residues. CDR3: CSARDSWQGGTEAFF. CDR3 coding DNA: TGCAGTGCTAGAGATTCTTGGCAGGGGGGGACTGAAGCTTTCTTT.

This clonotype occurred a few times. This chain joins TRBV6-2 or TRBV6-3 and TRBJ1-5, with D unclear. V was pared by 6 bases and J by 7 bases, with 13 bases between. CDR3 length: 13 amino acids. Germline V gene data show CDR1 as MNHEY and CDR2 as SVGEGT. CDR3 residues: CASRSGMVQPQHF. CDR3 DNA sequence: TGTGCCAGCAGGTCGGGAATGGTGCAGCCCCAGCATTTT.

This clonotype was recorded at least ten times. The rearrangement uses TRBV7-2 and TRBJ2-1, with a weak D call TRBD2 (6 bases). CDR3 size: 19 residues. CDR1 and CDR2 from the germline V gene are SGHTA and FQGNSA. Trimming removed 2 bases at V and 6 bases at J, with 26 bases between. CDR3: CASSLLPFDSGLARNEQFF. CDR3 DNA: TGTGCCAGCAGCTTACTGCCCTTTGATTCGGGGCTAGCGCGCAATGAGCAGTTCTTC. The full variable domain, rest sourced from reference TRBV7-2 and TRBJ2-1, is GAGVSQSPSNKVTEKGKDVELRCDPISGHTALYWYRQSLGQGLEFLIYFQGNSAPDKSGLPSDRFSAERTGGSVSTLTIQRTQQEDSAVYLCASSLLPFDSGLARNEQFFGPGTRLTVL.

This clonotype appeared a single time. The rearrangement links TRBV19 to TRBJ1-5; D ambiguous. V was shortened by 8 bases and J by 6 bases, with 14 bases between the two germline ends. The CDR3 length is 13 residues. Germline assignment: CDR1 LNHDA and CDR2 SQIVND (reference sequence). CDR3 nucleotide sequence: TGTGCCAGTGGATTGGCCCCGGGTCAGCCCCAGCATTTT. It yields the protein CASGLAPGQPQHF.

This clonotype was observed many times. CDR3 amino acids: CASSLAHNMNTEAFF. CDR3 coding DNA: TGTGCCAGCAGCTTAGCCCACAACATGAACACTGAAGCTTTCTTT. V usage is TRBV7-2 and J usage is TRBJ1-1; D is uncertain. This CDR3 is 15 amino acids long. V lost 0 bases, J lost 0 bases, and 8 bases lay in between. Germline CDR1 reads SGHTA; CDR2 reads FQGNSA. Using reference TRBV7-2 and TRBJ1-1 for the parts outside the CDR3, the full variable domain is GAGVSQSPSNKVTEKGKDVELRCDPISGHTALYWYRQSLGQGLEFLIYFQGNSAPDKSGLPSDRFSAERTGGSVSTLTIQRTQQEDSAVYLCASSLAHNMNTEAFFGQGTRLTVV.

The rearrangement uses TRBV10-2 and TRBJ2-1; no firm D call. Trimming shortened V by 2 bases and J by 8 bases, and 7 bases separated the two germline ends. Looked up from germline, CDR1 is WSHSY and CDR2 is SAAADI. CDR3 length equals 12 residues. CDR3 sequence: CASSELSDEQFF. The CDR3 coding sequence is TGCGCCAGCAGTGAGCTTTCGGATGAGCAGTTCTTC.

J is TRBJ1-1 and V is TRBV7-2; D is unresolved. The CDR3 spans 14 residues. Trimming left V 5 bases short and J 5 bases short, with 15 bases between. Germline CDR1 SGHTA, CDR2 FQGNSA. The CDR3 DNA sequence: TGTGCCAGCAGCGTGACTTTGGGGAGAACTGAAGCTTTCTTT. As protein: CASSVTLGRTEAFF.

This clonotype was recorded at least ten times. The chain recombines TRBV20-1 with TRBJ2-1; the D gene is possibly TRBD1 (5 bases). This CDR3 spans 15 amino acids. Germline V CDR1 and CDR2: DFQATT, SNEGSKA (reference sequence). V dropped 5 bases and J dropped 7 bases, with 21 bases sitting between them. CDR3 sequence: CSAGGPAGFGNEQFF. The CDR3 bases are TGCAGTGCTGGTGGCCCAGCAGGGTTTGGAAATGAGCAGTTCTTC.

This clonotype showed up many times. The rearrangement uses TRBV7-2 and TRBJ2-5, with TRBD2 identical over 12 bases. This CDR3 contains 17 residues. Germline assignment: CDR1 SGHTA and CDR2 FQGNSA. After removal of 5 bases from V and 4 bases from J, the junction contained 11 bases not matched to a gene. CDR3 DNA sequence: TGTGCCAGCAGCCTAGGACCTTGGACTAGCGGGGTAGAGACCCAGTACTTC. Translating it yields CASSLGPWTSGVETQYF.

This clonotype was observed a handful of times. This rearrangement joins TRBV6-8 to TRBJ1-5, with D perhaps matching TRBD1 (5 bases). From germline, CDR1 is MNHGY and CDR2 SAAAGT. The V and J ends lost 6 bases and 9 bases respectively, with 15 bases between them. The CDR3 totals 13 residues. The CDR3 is CASSPGALVPQHF. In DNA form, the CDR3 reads TGTGCCAGCAGCCCCGGGGCTCTTGTGCCCCAGCATTTT.

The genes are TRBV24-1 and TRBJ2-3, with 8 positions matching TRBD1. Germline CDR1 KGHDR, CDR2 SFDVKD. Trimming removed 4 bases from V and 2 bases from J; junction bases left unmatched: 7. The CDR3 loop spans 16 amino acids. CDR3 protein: CATSDVDREATDTQYF. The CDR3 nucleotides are TGTGCCACCAGTGACGTGGACAGGGAAGCCACAGATACGCAGTATTTT.

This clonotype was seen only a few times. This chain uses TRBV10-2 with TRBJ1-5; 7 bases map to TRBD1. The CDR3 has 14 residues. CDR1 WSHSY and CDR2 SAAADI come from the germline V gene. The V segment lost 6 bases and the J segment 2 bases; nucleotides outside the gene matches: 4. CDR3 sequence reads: CASRSGGGNQPQHF. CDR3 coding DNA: TGCGCCAGCAGGTCAGGGGGGGGCAATCAGCCCCAGCATTTT.

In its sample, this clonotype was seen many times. CDR3 nucleotide sequence: TGCAGCTTTCGCCCTGGGACGGGTAACTCCTACAATGAGCAGTTCTTC. Amino acids: CSFRPGTGNSYNEQFF. V and J are TRBV29-1 and TRBJ2-1; D may be TRBD1 or TRBD2 (5 bases each). V was pared by 8 bases and J by 0 bases, with 20 bases between. Germline V gene lookup returns CDR1 SQVTM and CDR2 ANQGSEA. The CDR3 sequence is 16 residues long.

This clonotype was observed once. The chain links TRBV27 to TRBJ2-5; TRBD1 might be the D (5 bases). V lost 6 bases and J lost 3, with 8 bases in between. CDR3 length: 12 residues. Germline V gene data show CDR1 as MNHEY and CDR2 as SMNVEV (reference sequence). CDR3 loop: CASRTAKETQYF. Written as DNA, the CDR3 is TGTGCCAGCAGGACAGCCAAAGAGACCCAGTACTTC.